A selection of T cell receptor beta chains follows, all from one sample in a study of cytomegalovirus exposure and HLA in healthy donors. Assay: immunoSEQ multiplex PCR; the TCRdb copy retains only in-frame clones and omits some. The table has around 220,000 clones, about 74% seen once. Sequencing input: PBMCs. The receptors stem from a man in his forties or fifties in good health and CMV-seronegative. The CDR3 runs from the conserved cysteine through the conserved F or W. The D gene is left open where the match is weak. Part of the rows lack a size; the others show once, few, many or a class for expanded clones.

TRBJ1-1 | . | . | TRBV21-1 | TGTGCCAGCACCCCGTGGACTGCTTTCTTT | CASTPWTAFF
TRBJ2-7 | . | few | TRBV9 | TGTGCCAGCAGCGCTATAGACAGTGGCTACGAGCAGTACTTC | CASSAIDSGYEQYF
TRBJ2-7 | TRBD2 | once | TRBV14 | TGTGCCAGCAGCCAAGATGAGCGGGGGCCACCCTACGAGCAGTACTTC | CASSQDERGPPYEQYF
TRBJ1-2 | . | . | TRBV25-1 | TGTGCCAGCAGTGAGCGAGGCAGGGGTGGCTACACCTTC | CASSERGRGGYTF
TRBJ2-3 | TRBD2 | . | TRBV5-6 | TGTGCCAGCAGCTGGATGACAGCGGGGAGCACAGATACGCAGTATTTT | CASSWMTAGSTDTQYF
TRBJ2-7 | . | . | TRBV6-6 | TGTGCCAGCAGGGGCGAGCCCTACGAGCAGTACTTC | CASRGEPYEQYF
TRBJ1-5 | TRBD1 | few | TRBV27 | TGTGCCAGCAGTTCTGGACAGGGTTCTTTCAGCAATCAGCCCCAGCATTTT | CASSSGQGSFSNQPQHF
TRBJ1-2 | . | . | TRBV19 | TGTGCCAGTAGTCCACAGGGCTCTATTCGAGGCTACACCTTC | CASSPQGSIRGYTF
TRBJ2-2 | TRBD2 | once | TRBV9 | TGTGCCAGCAGCGTACCAACTAGCGGGGGTTCTGACACCGGGGAGCTGTTTTTT | CASSVPTSGGSDTGELFF
TRBJ1-5 | . | . | TRBV4-1 | TGCGCCAGCAGCCAAGAGGAAGGGGCGAGCAATCAGCCCCAGCATTTT | CASSQEEGASNQPQHF
TRBJ2-3 | . | few | TRBV18 | TGTGCCAGCTCGTTAAGGGGGGATACGCAGTATTTT | CASSLRGDTQYF
TRBJ2-2 | TRBD1 | once | TRBV18 | TGTGCCAGCTCGCCGGGACAGATCACCACCGGGGAGCTGTTTTTT | CASSPGQITTGELFF
TRBJ2-5 | TRBD2 | . | TRBV11-2 | TGTGCCAGCAGCTTAGCGGGGGGCCAAGAGACCCAGTACTTC | CASSLAGGQETQYF
TRBJ2-1 | TRBD1 | . | TRBV4-2 | TGTGCCAGCAGCCAATCGATGGGACAGGGGACTCCTGAGCAGTTCTTC | CASSQSMGQGTPEQFF
TRBJ2-6 | . | . | TRBV6-4 | TGTGAATCCTGTGAAAAGGTCGGGCTGACTTTC | CESCEKVGLTF
TRBJ1-5 | . | . | TRBV30 | TGTGCCTGGAGTAGGAGGTCGCGAGAGCCCCAGCATTTT | CAWSRRSREPQHF
TRBJ2-5 | TRBD1 | . | TRBV6-1 | TGTGCCAGCAGTGTCGGGACAGGGGGAAAAGAGACCCAGTACTTC | CASSVGTGGKETQYF
TRBJ2-5 | . | once | TRBV29-1 | TGCAGCGTTGAGGTGGCAGATCGGGGGACCCAGTACTTC | CSVEVADRGTQYF
TRBJ2-3 | TRBD2 | . | TRBV4-2 | TGTGCCAGCAGCCAAGGGCTAGCGGGCCTCACAGATACGCAGTATTTT | CASSQGLAGLTDTQYF
TRBJ2-1 | TRBD2 | once | TRBV4-1 | TGCGCCAGCAGCCAACTACTAGCGGAATACAATGAGCAGTTCTTC | CASSQLLAEYNEQFF
TRBJ2-1 | . | . | TRBV7-2 | TGTGCCAGCAGCTCCCTGGGGATCGGGATGACCTACAATGAGCAGTTCTTC | CASSSLGIGMTYNEQFF
TRBJ2-2 | . | . | TRBV7-9 | TGTGCCAGCAGCTTAGATCTCGACATCCCCGGGGAGCTGTTTTTT | CASSLDLDIPGELFF
TRBJ1-4 | TRBD1 | . | TRBV2 | TGTGCCAGCAGAGGACAGGGGGCAGCTAATGAAAAACTGTTTTTT | CASRGQGAANEKLFF
TRBJ1-1 | . | . | TRBV27 | TGTGCCAGCAGCTTAGCGCGGATGAACACTGAAGCTTTCTTT | CASSLARMNTEAFF
TRBJ2-1 | . | . | TRBV5-1 | TGCGCCAGCACCCTAGGGAGTAACAATGAGCAGTTCTTC | CASTLGSNNEQFF
TRBJ2-3 | . | few | TRBV29-1 | TGCAGCGTTGAAGAGGGCAGCACAGATACGCAGTATTTT | CSVEEGSTDTQYF
TRBJ2-3 | TRBD2 | . | TRBV30 | TGTGCCTGGAAGTCTCCTAGCGGGAGATTCAGAAGCACAGATACGCAGTATTTT | CAWKSPSGRFRSTDTQYF
TRBJ2-7 | . | . | TRBV28 | TGTGCCAGCACGTTCGGGATCCCCCGTACCCTCGAGCAGTACTTC | CASTFGIPRTLEQYF
TRBJ1-2 | TRBD1 | few | TRBV28 | TGTGCCGCCGACAGGGGGCTAGGGTATGGCTACACCTTC | CAADRGLGYGYTF
TRBJ1-1 | . | . | TRBV29-1 | TGCAGCGTTGGGGCCTCCCTTGGCACTGAAGCTTTCTTT | CSVGASLGTEAFF
TRBJ2-1 | . | . | TRBV7-2 | TGTGCCAGCAGCGCCTCTACCCAGGGAAAGCAGTTCTTC | CASSASTQGKQFF
TRBJ2-7 | . | . | TRBV9 | TGTGCCAGCAGCGTAGGTGACCCCGCGCGGGAGCAGTACTTC | CASSVGDPAREQYF
TRBJ2-1 | TRBD2 | . | TRBV4-1 | TGCGCCAGCAGCCAACTAGCGGGGGGCCTCTTGTCAAATGAGCAGTTCTTC | CASSQLAGGLLSNEQFF
TRBJ2-5 | TRBD2 | . | TRBV5-1 | TGCGCCAGCAGCTTGGAGGCGGGGGGCCAAGAGACCCAGTACTTC | CASSLEAGGQETQYF
TRBJ2-5 | . | . | TRBV2 | TGTGCCAGCAGCGCGGGACTAGAGACCCAGTACTTC | CASSAGLETQYF
TRBJ1-5 | . | . | TRBV30 | TGTGCCTGGAGTAGCATTCAGGGGCCCCAGCATTTT | CAWSSIQGPQHF
TRBJ2-1 | TRBD1 | . | TRBV28 | TGTGCCAGCAGACACAGGGGGCCCGAGCAGTTCTTC | CASRHRGPEQFF
TRBJ2-5 | TRBD2 | . | TRBV27 | TGTGCCAGCAGTTTAAGGATGCGGGAGACCCAAGAGACCCAGTACTTC | CASSLRMRETQETQYF
TRBJ2-7 | TRBD1 | . | TRBV19 | TGTGCCAGTAGTACCCAACAGGGGGTCCACGAGCAGTACTTC | CASSTQQGVHEQYF
TRBJ2-1 | TRBD2 | . | TRBV5-4 | TGTGCCAGCAGCTTGGTGGTAGGGAGGGGCAATGAGCAGTTCTTC | CASSLVVGRGNEQFF
TRBJ2-7 | TRBD1 | . | TRBV5-1 | TGCGCCAGCAGCTTGGCGGGACAGTCTTACGAGCAGTACTTC | CASSLAGQSYEQYF
TRBJ2-7 | TRBD1 | . | TRBV14 | TGTGCCAGCAGCCAAATGGGACAGTTCTACGAGCAGTACTTC | CASSQMGQFYEQYF
TRBJ1-1 | . | once | TRBV21-1 | TGTGCCAGCAGCACGATCGACAGGGGGCGCTTTGTCACTGAAGCTTTCTTT | CASSTIDRGRFVTEAFF